This T cell receptor (beta chain) originates from a study of shared clonotypes between healthy human individuals. General observations from the study: The researchers took only blood, and tissue repertoires probably look different. Memory subsets generally showed smaller estimated richness than naive subsets did.

Libraries were prepared by immunoSEQ multiplex PCR; TCRdb keeps only in-frame clonotypes and omits some of them. The data show 780,000 or so clones, around 77% seen once. This clone was found once. What it recognizes is unknown. The sequence derives from a woman younger than 45 in good health. The sequencing sample was made of memory CD4+ T cells sorted from blood. The subset: CD45RA-negative fraction.

DNA of the CDR3: TGTGCCATTTCGAAGGGTCTAGCGGGAGAGGAGACCCAGTACTTC. It is translated as CAISKGLAGEETQYF. The chain combines TRBV10-3 with TRBJ2-5; 10 bases match TRBD2. CDR1 is ENHRY, CDR2 SYGVKD, per germline. The CDR3 covers 15 residues. V lost 9 bases and J lost 5; bases outside the gene matches: 12.